The 20 T cell receptor beta chains listed next were all sequenced from one sample in a study of blood T cell repertoires in COVID-19. TCRdb's copy holds only in-frame clones and misses some; the assay was immunoSEQ multiplex PCR. This sample yields over 100,000 clones, of which more than 65% are seen a single time; approximately 7.9% belongs to the top ten. The sequencing input was peripheral blood. These receptors were collected from a woman of 80 years or more with active or convalescent COVID-19.

The chain's CDR3 is CASSPVQGPNEKLFF. In nucleotides, the CDR3 is TGTGCCAGCAGCCCGGTACAGGGGCCTAATGAAAAACTGTTTTTT. The chain couples TRBV14 to TRBJ1-4, with TRBD1 matching over 7 bases. V gave up 4 bases and J gave up 3 bases; unmatched junction bases: 5. Germline-derived CDR1 and CDR2 are SGHDN and FVKESK. The CDR3 sequence is 15 residues long.

V and J are TRBV14 and TRBJ2-7; D is ambiguous. V dropped 1 base and J dropped 1 base, with 8 bases sitting between them. In germline, CDR1 is SGHDN, CDR2 FVKESK. This CDR3 region has 14 residues. CDR3 region: CASSQAQRSYEQYF. The CDR3 coding sequence is TGTGCCAGCAGCCAAGCACAGAGATCCTACGAGCAGTACTTC.

V usage is TRBV5-6 and J usage is TRBJ2-6; a possible D gene is TRBD1 (6 bases). The CDR3 covers 18 residues. V lost 6 bases and J lost 0, with 19 bases in between. The germline V gene has CDR1 SGHDT and CDR2 YYEEEE. The CDR3 region is CASTRRTVTFSGANVLTF. The CDR3 DNA reads TGTGCCAGCACCAGAAGGACAGTTACATTCTCTGGGGCCAACGTCCTGACTTTC.

The V gene is TRBV7-2, the J gene TRBJ1-1, with a weak D call TRBD1 (5 bases). Germline values: CDR1 SGHTA, CDR2 FQGNSA. The CDR3 extends over 15 amino acids. The germline V and J ends were trimmed by 5 bases and 4 bases, with 17 bases remaining between them. The CDR3: CASSGGPPGGTEAFF. The CDR3 coding sequence is TGTGCCAGCAGCGGAGGCCCCCCCGGGGGCACTGAAGCTTTCTTT.

This clone was detected only a few times. The chain joins TRBV28 to TRBJ1-2, with D unclear. Trimming stripped 2 bases from V and 4 bases from J, with 14 bases between. CDR3 length: 15 amino acids. CDR1 MDHEN and CDR2 SYDVKM come from the germline V gene. The CDR3 region has the DNA TGTGCCAGCAGTTTACCATGGGAGGGCGGCTATGGCTACACCTTC. Amino acids: CASSLPWEGGYGYTF.

A single count supports this clone. The chain joins TRBV18 to TRBJ1-2; 8 positions agree with TRBD1. The germline gives CDR1 KGHSH, CDR2 LQKENI. The V gene end was trimmed by 3 bases and the J gene end by 1 base; junction bases not matched to a gene: 7. This CDR3 contains 16 residues. The CDR3 loop reads CASSPGQVTINYGYTF. In nucleotides, the CDR3 is TGTGCCAGCTCACCGGGACAGGTGACGATTAACTATGGCTACACCTTC.

This clone was seen a handful of times. The gene calls are TRBV7-8 and TRBJ2-7; 8 bases line up with TRBD2. Losses at the gene ends were 5 bases for V and 2 bases for J; bases not matched to a gene: 5. Germline lookup yields CDR1 SGHVS and CDR2 FQNEAQ. The CDR3 is made up of 14 amino acids. The CDR3 sequence is CASSLTSGTYEQYF. CDR3 coding DNA: TGTGCCAGCAGCCTCACTAGCGGCACCTACGAGCAGTACTTC. The complete variable domain, with remaining parts taken from reference TRBV7-8 and TRBJ2-7, reads GAGVSQSPRYKVAKRGQDVALRCDPISGHVSLFWYQQALGQGPEFLTYFQNEAQLDKSGLPSDRFFAERPEGSVSTLKIQRTQQEDSAVYLCASSLTSGTYEQYFGPGTRLTVT.

This rearrangement joins TRBV19 to TRBJ2-7; TRBD1 is a possible D gene (6 bases). From germline, CDR1 is LNHDA and CDR2 SQIVND (reference sequence). V was pared by 0 bases and J by 3 bases, with 12 bases between. CDR3 length: 15 amino acids. The DNA for the CDR3 is TGTGCCAGTAGTATAGACCTGGACAGCCTCTACGAGCAGTACTTC. Residues: CASSIDLDSLYEQYF.

This chain links TRBV9 with TRBJ2-1; D unclear. Germline CDR1 is SGDLS and CDR2 is YYNGEE. V lost 3 bases and J 9 bases, leaving 10 bases between the germline ends. CDR3 length: 12 residues. CDR3 sequence: CASSARRSEQFF. In nucleotides, the CDR3 is TGTGCCAGCAGCGCCAGAAGGAGTGAGCAGTTCTTC.

V gene TRBV12-3 or TRBV12-4 combines with J gene TRBJ1-4; 8 bases agree with TRBD1. This CDR3 comprises 13 residues. V lost 6 bases and J lost 5; bases outside the gene matches: 2. The CDR3 nucleotides read TGTGCCAGCAGGGACAGGGAGAATGAAAAACTGTTTTTT. Protein sequence: CASRDRENEKLFF.

The V and J genes are TRBV9 and TRBJ2-5, with TRBD1 identical over 8 bases. This CDR3 has 16 amino acids. V lost 3 bases, J lost 2 bases, and 9 bases stayed unmatched. CDR1 and CDR2 (germline): SGDLS, YYNGEE. The CDR3: CASSGPQGAPQETQYF. The DNA for the CDR3 is TGTGCCAGCAGCGGACCCCAGGGGGCCCCTCAAGAGACCCAGTACTTC.

V gene TRBV6-5 combines with J gene TRBJ2-1; D remains unclear. The germline V gene encodes CDR1 MNHEY and CDR2 SVGAGI. The CDR3 is 12 residues long. V was clipped by 10 bases and J by 1 base, with 8 bases between them. The CDR3 loop is CATKESYNEQFF. In nucleotides, the CDR3 is TGTGCCACAAAGGAGTCCTACAATGAGCAGTTCTTC.

The genes are TRBV10-2 and TRBJ2-7, with D possibly TRBD2 on 5 matching bases. Germline CDR1 is WSHSY and CDR2 is SAAADI. The CDR3 extends over 13 amino acids. V lost 7 bases and J 2 bases, leaving 12 bases between the germline ends. Here the CDR3 DNA reads TGCGCCAGCACTAGGTCCGGGGCCTACGAGCAGTACTTC. Amino acid sequence: CASTRSGAYEQYF.

V gene TRBV5-1 combines with J gene TRBJ1-4; TRBD1 agrees at 11 bases. The germline gives CDR1 SGHRS, CDR2 YFSETQ. Trimming removed 3 bases from V and 8 bases from J; junction bases left unmatched: 9. The CDR3 consists of 16 residues. The chain's CDR3 is CASSSGQGAPREKLFF. CDR3 sequence (DNA): TGCGCCAGCAGCTCAGGACAGGGGGCGCCGAGGGAAAAACTGTTTTTT.

This clone has a single count. The V and J genes are TRBV5-1 and TRBJ2-5; 16 nucleotides line up with TRBD2. The junction had 6 bases not matched to a gene; V was cut back by 5 bases and J by 2 bases. In germline, CDR1 is SGHRS, CDR2 YFSETQ. This CDR3 has 17 residues. The CDR3 DNA follows: TGCGCCAGCAGACTTGGGACTAGCGGGAGGGTTCAAGAGACCCAGTACTTC. It translates to CASRLGTSGRVQETQYF.

The DNA of the CDR3 is TGTGCCAGCAGTCAAGGACAGGGGGCCAACACTGAAGCTTTCTTT. It is translated as CASSQGQGANTEAFF. This rearrangement joins TRBV6-6 to TRBJ1-1; 11 nucleotides align to TRBD1. Germline V lookup: CDR1 MNHNY, CDR2 SVGAGI (reference sequence). Trimming at V came to 5 bases and at J to 2 bases, leaving 4 bases not matched to a gene. The CDR3 loop spans 15 amino acids.

This clone was detected only once. Other nucleotide sequences in the sample specify the same CDR3. This chain joins TRBV7-2 and TRBJ2-7, with D perhaps TRBD1 (5 bases). Germline V gives CDR1 SGHTA, CDR2 FQGNSA. The length of the CDR3 is 13 residues. V gave up 2 bases and J gave up 2 bases, with 7 bases separating them. CDR3 DNA sequence: TGTGCCAGCAGCTTACCAGGGACCTACGAGCAGTACTTC. It specifies CASSLPGTYEQYF.

This chain joins TRBV6-4 and TRBJ2-3, with a possible D match to TRBD2 (6 bases). CDR1 is MRHNA, CDR2 SNTAGT, per germline. The V end was cut by 3 bases, the J end by 6 bases, with 16 bases between. The CDR3 is 15 amino acids. The CDR3 DNA reads TGTGCCAGCAGTGAACTAGCCGGTATGGCGGATACGCAGTATTTT. It is translated as CASSELAGMADTQYF.

V and J are TRBV27 and TRBJ2-7, with 7 nucleotides matching TRBD1. The germline V gene encodes CDR1 MNHEY and CDR2 SMNVEV (reference sequence). The CDR3 covers 15 residues. The V gene end was trimmed by 2 bases and the J gene end by 3 bases; junction bases not matched to a gene: 7. CDR3 region: CASSLSQGDFYEQYF. The DNA for the CDR3 is TGTGCCAGCAGTTTAAGTCAGGGGGATTTCTACGAGCAGTACTTC.

The V call is TRBV30, the J call TRBJ1-6; D is unresolved. The CDR3 spans 17 residues. Germline values: CDR1 GTSNPN, CDR2 SVGIG (reference sequence). With 3 bases removed from V and 5 bases from J, the gap between germline ends came to 20 bases. The CDR3 sequence: CAWSLRAGNLHNSPLHF. CDR3 DNA sequence: TGTGCCTGGAGCCTAAGGGCGGGGAATCTGCATAATTCACCCCTCCACTTT.